Below are 20 T cell receptor beta chains sequenced from a single sample in a study of blood T cell repertoires in COVID-19. Here immunoSEQ multiplex PCR was the method, and the copy in TCRdb shows in-frame clones only, minus some. This table holds about 49,000 clones, roughly 82% found once. Sequencing was carried out using peripheral blood. The receptors come from an older woman with acute or convalescent COVID-19.

The CDR3 loop reads CASRLANTGELFF. DNA of the CDR3: TGTGCCAGCAGACTAGCGAACACCGGGGAGCTGTTTTTT. J is TRBJ2-2 and V is TRBV11-2, with D possibly matching TRBD2 (5 bases). CDR3 length: 13 residues. Trimming pared 6 bases from V and 0 bases from J, leaving 5 bases between. The V gene's germline CDR1 is SGHAT and CDR2 FQNNGV.

The chain has TRBV6-6 and TRBJ2-7; 7 bases agree with TRBD2. J gave up 2 bases and V 4 bases, and 5 bases lay outside the gene matches. The CDR3 has 14 residues. The germline CDR1 and CDR2 sequences are MNHNY and SVGAGI (reference sequence). The CDR3 coding sequence is TGTGCCAGCAGTTTAAAGCGGGATACCTACGAGCAGTACTTC. Amino acid sequence: CASSLKRDTYEQYF.

The genes are TRBV6-5 and TRBJ2-3; TRBD2 aligns across 8 bases. Per the germline V gene, CDR1 is MNHEY and CDR2 is SVGAGI. The CDR3 runs 14 residues. Trimming took 6 bases from V and 10 from J; bases not matched to a gene: 12. The CDR3, as DNA: TGTGCCAGCAGGGGTGGGCTAGCGGGCCGTTCGCAGTATTTT. This translates into CASRGGLAGRSQYF.

V is TRBV28 and J is TRBJ1-6; TRBD1 matches at 7 bases. The junction had 6 bases not matched to a gene; V was cut back by 6 bases and J by 10 bases. Germline V CDR1 and CDR2: MDHEN, SYDVKM. This CDR3 comprises 13 residues. CDR3 sequence: CASSDREGSPLHF. In DNA, the CDR3 is TGTGCCAGCAGCGACAGGGAAGGGTCACCCCTCCACTTT.

The chain couples TRBV19 to TRBJ2-2, with a tentative D call TRBD2 (5 bases). Germline CDR1 and CDR2: LNHDA and SQIVND (reference sequence). V lost 6 bases to trimming and J lost 6 bases, with 26 bases between them. This CDR3 region has 18 residues. The CDR3 sequence: CASSPFSLAGTSPGELFF. DNA for the CDR3: TGTGCCAGTAGCCCCTTTTCCCTTGCGGGCACAAGTCCCGGGGAGCTGTTTTTT.

This sequence joins TRBV20-1 and TRBJ2-2, with 11 bases identical to TRBD2. Germline-derived CDR1 and CDR2 are DFQATT and SNEGSKA (reference sequence). The trim removed 3 bases at V and 5 bases at J, leaving 5 bases unmatched. The CDR3 is 15 residues long. CDR3 residues: CSASVAGGPTGELFF. The CDR3 nucleotides read TGCAGTGCTAGTGTAGCGGGGGGGCCTACCGGGGAGCTGTTTTTT.

The chain couples TRBV2 to TRBJ1-5, with D unresolved. The V and J ends lost 4 bases and 4 bases respectively, with 11 bases between them. Germline assignment: CDR1 SNHLY and CDR2 FYNNEI. This CDR3 comprises 14 residues. CDR3 in amino acids: CASSGARGNQPQHF. In DNA form, the CDR3 reads TGTGCCAGCAGTGGAGCTCGAGGGAATCAGCCCCAGCATTTT.

The V gene is TRBV28, the J gene TRBJ2-2; D not resolved. This CDR3 comprises 15 residues. Germline V gives CDR1 MDHEN, CDR2 SYDVKM. V gave up 4 bases and J gave up 6 bases, with 15 bases separating them. The CDR3 region is CASSSLLQVAGELFF. The CDR3, as DNA: TGTGCCAGCAGTTCCCTTCTCCAGGTTGCCGGGGAGCTGTTTTTT.

The chain recombines TRBV5-4 with TRBJ2-1, with 10 bases aligning to TRBD1. Germline CDR1 SGHNT, CDR2 YYREEE (reference sequence). After removal of 4 bases from V and 7 bases from J, the junction contained 8 bases not matched to a gene. CDR3 size: 15 residues. CDR3 bases: TGTGCCAGCAGCGTCCCCCCGGGACAGGGGAATGAGCAGTTCTTC. Protein sequence: CASSVPPGQGNEQFF.

The V gene is TRBV9, the J gene TRBJ2-1, with TRBD1 matching 7 bases. Looked up from germline, CDR1 is SGDLS and CDR2 is YYNGEE. This CDR3 is 16 amino acids long. Trimming removed 0 bases from V and 5 bases from J; junction bases left unmatched: 8. The CDR3 spells CASSVAPDRPDNEQFF. In DNA form, the CDR3 reads TGTGCCAGCAGCGTAGCTCCGGACAGGCCCGACAATGAGCAGTTCTTC.

This chain links TRBV28 with TRBJ1-5; possible D gene TRBD1, 6 bases. Germline loops: CDR1 MDHEN, CDR2 SYDVKM. This CDR3 is 14 amino acids long. The V end was cut by 4 bases, the J end by 7 bases, with 14 bases between. The CDR3 nucleotides are TGTGCCAGCAGTTCCCTCAGGGGCTGGCAGCCCCAGCATTTT. Amino acid sequence: CASSSLRGWQPQHF. Drawing the rest from reference TRBV28 and TRBJ1-5, the complete variable domain is DVKVTQSSRYLVKRTGEKVFLECVQDMDHENMFWYRQDPGLGLRLIYFSYDVKMKEKGDIPEGYSVSREKKERFSLILESASTNQTSMYLCASSSLRGWQPQHFGDGTRLSIL.

V usage is TRBV7-9 and J usage is TRBJ1-1; D ambiguous. This CDR3 region has 14 residues. Germline V gene lookup returns CDR1 SEHNR and CDR2 FQNEAQ (reference sequence). V lost 8 bases and J 0 bases, leaving 13 bases between the germline ends. The CDR3 protein is CASGYGGMNTEAFF. In nucleotides, the CDR3 is TGTGCCAGCGGGTATGGCGGAATGAACACTGAAGCTTTCTTT.

This clone showed up just once. The gene calls are TRBV5-1 and TRBJ1-3; TRBD1 matches 7 bases. The junction had 3 bases not matched to a gene; V was cut back by 0 bases and J by 3 bases. The V gene's germline CDR1 is SGHRS and CDR2 YFSETQ. The CDR3 loop spans 15 amino acids. The CDR3 DNA follows: TGCGCCAGCAGCTTGGGCAGGGGGATTGGAAACACCATATATTTT. This sequence encodes CASSLGRGIGNTIYF.

The chain carries TRBV5-5 and TRBJ2-5; D possibly corresponds to TRBD1 (5 bases). The J call is doubtful: the DNA matches TRBJ2-7 better. This CDR3 has 14 amino acids. Germline loops: CDR1 SGHKS, CDR2 YYEKEE (reference sequence). The DNA for the CDR3 is TGTGCCAGCAGACCTCCAGGGTCGATCTACGAGCAGTACTTC. It specifies CASRPPGSIYEQYF.

The chain has TRBV5-8 and TRBJ1-1; D remains unclear. The CDR3 sequence is 16 residues long. Germline V gene sequence: CDR1 SGHTS, CDR2 YDEGEE. Trimming pared 0 bases from V and 1 base from J, leaving 13 bases between. CDR3 residues: CASSLGAPIKNTEAFF. CDR3 nucleotide sequence: TGTGCCAGCAGCTTGGGGGCCCCCATCAAGAACACTGAAGCTTTCTTT.

The chain has TRBV18 and TRBJ2-3, with 10 bases aligning to TRBD2. The CDR3 is 16 amino acids. After removal of 6 bases from V and 1 base from J, the junction contained 7 bases not matched to a gene. Germline V gives CDR1 KGHSH, CDR2 LQKENI. The CDR3 DNA sequence: TGTGCCAGCTCCCGCGTAGCGGGGGGCGGCACAGATACGCAGTATTTT. Amino acids: CASSRVAGGGTDTQYF.

The rearrangement links TRBV9 to TRBJ2-1; D not certain. The CDR3 sequence is 15 residues long. From germline, CDR1 is SGDLS and CDR2 YYNGEE. V was trimmed by 3 bases and J by 2 bases, leaving 12 bases between them. DNA of the CDR3: TGTGCCAGCAGCGCAGACTGGCCCACCTACAATGAGCAGTTCTTC. Amino acid sequence: CASSADWPTYNEQFF.

The rearrangement links TRBV5-4 to TRBJ1-6; D perhaps matches TRBD1 (6 bases). This CDR3 region has 14 residues. Between the trimmed V and J ends, which lost 2 bases and 8 bases, there was a span of 11 bases. From germline, CDR1 is SGHNT and CDR2 YYREEE (reference sequence). In DNA form, the CDR3 reads TGTGCCAGCAGCTTACAGGGCTCCCATTCACCCCTCCACTTT. It is translated as CASSLQGSHSPLHF.

V usage is TRBV19 and J usage is TRBJ1-5; D is perhaps TRBD1 (6 bases). With 6 bases removed from V and 2 bases from J, the gap between germline ends came to 20 bases. This CDR3 has 17 amino acids. CDR1 and CDR2 from the germline V gene are LNHDA and SQIVND (reference sequence). The CDR3 nucleotides read TGTGCCAGTAGAGCAGGGGCAGGGTTGAGGGGCAATCAGCCCCAGCATTTT. Residues: CASRAGAGLRGNQPQHF.

The chain is built from TRBV24-1 and TRBJ2-1; D may be TRBD1 (6 bases). V was pared by 2 bases and J by 0 bases, with 13 bases between. The germline V gene has CDR1 KGHDR and CDR2 SFDVKD. CDR3 size: 17 residues. The CDR3 loop reads CATSDSGAFSSYNEQFF. The CDR3 DNA sequence: TGTGCCACCAGTGATTCAGGGGCCTTCAGCTCCTACAATGAGCAGTTCTTC.